Sequencing of this T cell receptor (beta chain) was carried out in a study of cytomegalovirus exposure and HLA in healthy donors. Regarding this clone: The antigen remains unidentified.

Primers: 60 Vbeta forward and 13 Jbeta reverse. The repertoire was sequenced with immunoSEQ multiplex PCR; TCRdb's copy has only in-frame clones and lacks some. The table lists more than 85,000 clones, around 15% of them singletons. The V gene lost 5 bases and the J gene lost 1 base, with 16 bases spanning the gap. Germline V gene data show CDR1 as SEHNR and CDR2 as FQNEAQ (reference sequence). CDR3 size: 16 residues. General study findings and limits: Earlier results showed most TCR beta V segments being productive about 90% or about 30% of the time. There were some public TCRs occurring in many donors, but most TCR sequences were rare. Confirmation was obtained in vitro that a few CMV-associated chains are specific for CMV antigens.

The gene calls are TRBV7-9 and TRBJ2-3; D is perhaps TRBD2 (5 bases). The TCR comes from a female donor in good health and CMV-seronegative. Input material: PBMCs. The CDR3 loop is CASSHQRPPGTDTQYF. The DNA for the CDR3 is TGTGCCAGCAGCCACCAGCGGCCCCCTGGCACAGATACGCAGTATTTT.